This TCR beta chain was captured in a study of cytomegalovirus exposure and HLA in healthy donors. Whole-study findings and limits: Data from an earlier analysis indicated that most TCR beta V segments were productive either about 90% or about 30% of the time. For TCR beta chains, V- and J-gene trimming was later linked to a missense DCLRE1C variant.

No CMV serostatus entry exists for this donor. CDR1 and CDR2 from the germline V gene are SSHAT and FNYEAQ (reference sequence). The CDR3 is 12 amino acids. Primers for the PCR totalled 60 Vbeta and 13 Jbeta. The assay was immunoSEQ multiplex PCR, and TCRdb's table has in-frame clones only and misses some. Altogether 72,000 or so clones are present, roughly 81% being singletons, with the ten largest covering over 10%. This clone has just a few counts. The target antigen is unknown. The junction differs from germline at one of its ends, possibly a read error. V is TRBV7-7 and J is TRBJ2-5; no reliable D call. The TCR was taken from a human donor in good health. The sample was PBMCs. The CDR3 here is CASSPLGETQYF. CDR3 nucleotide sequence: TGTGCTAGCAGCCCCCTCGGAGAGACCCAGTACTTC.